This T cell receptor (beta chain) was captured in a study of cytomegalovirus exposure and HLA in healthy donors. PCR used 60 Vbeta primers and 13 Jbeta primers. Repertoires were generated with immunoSEQ multiplex PCR, while TCRdb's copy carries only in-frame clones and drops some. The repertoire holds 130,000 or so clones, with roughly 82% as singletons. The sequencing input was PBMCs. The clonotype originates from a young man in good health and CMV-seropositive.

DNA for the CDR3: TGTGCCAGCAGCTCCCCGGAGAGTATTGAGCAGTTCTTC. Protein product: CASSSPESIEQFF. The rearrangement joins TRBV7-3 to TRBJ2-1; D remains ambiguous. This CDR3 is 13 amino acids long. Germline CDR1 and CDR2: SGHTA and FQGTGA. V was shortened by 4 bases and J by 9 bases, with 13 bases between the two germline ends.